The 27 T cell receptor beta chains below come from one sample, sequenced in a study of graft-versus-host responses after intestinal transplantation. Sequenced by immunoSEQ multiplex PCR; TCRdb stores in-frame clones only, minus some. The sample contains 98,000 or so clones, about 82% of which appear only once. The sample here was PBMCs, taken 255 days after intestinal transplant. Receptors were obtained from a human patient who received an intestinal transplant, so some T cells may come from the graft donor.

The chain recombines TRBV4-2 with TRBJ2-1, with D possibly being TRBD1 or TRBD2 (5 bases each). Germline-derived CDR1 and CDR2 are LGHNA and YNFKEQ. Trimming pared 3 bases from V and 5 bases from J, leaving 23 bases between. CDR3 length: 18 residues. In DNA form, the CDR3 reads TGTGCCAGCAGCCATATCCCCCGGGACGCCGCACACGACAATGAGCAGTTCTTC. Encoded protein: CASSHIPRDAAHDNEQFF.

This clone was found once. As DNA, the CDR3 is TGTGCCAGCGGTGGACAGGCGGTGTACTTC. Its protein product is CASGGQAVYF. The chain has TRBV2 and TRBJ2-7; 7 positions agree with TRBD1. CDR3 length equals 10 residues. The V gene's germline CDR1 is SNHLY and CDR2 FYNNEI. Trimming cost V 8 bases and J 12 bases; bases outside gene matches: 7.

The chain carries TRBV2 and TRBJ1-6, with D maybe TRBD1 (6 bases). Germline V gene data show CDR1 as SNHLY and CDR2 as FYNNEI. The CDR3 is 15 residues long. Trimming pared 7 bases from V and 6 bases from J, leaving 16 bases between. The CDR3 sequence: CASTERQGINSPLHF. CDR3 nucleotide sequence: TGTGCCAGCACCGAGAGGCAGGGGATTAATTCACCCCTCCACTTT.

This sequence joins TRBV28 and TRBJ2-7, with a tentative D call TRBD2 (5 bases). CDR1 and CDR2 from the germline V gene are MDHEN and SYDVKM. Trimming stripped 3 bases from V and 2 bases from J, with 11 bases between. The CDR3 has 14 amino acids. The CDR3 reads CASSFSDAAYEQYF. CDR3 nucleotide sequence: TGTGCCAGCAGTTTTAGCGACGCCGCCTACGAGCAGTACTTC.

The rearrangement links TRBV4-1 to TRBJ2-1; the match to TRBD2 covers 12 bases. This CDR3 has 18 residues. V lost 3 bases, J lost 2 bases, and 8 bases stayed unmatched. Germline assignment: CDR1 MGHRA and CDR2 YSYEKL. The CDR3 DNA follows: TGCGCCAGCAGCCATGCCCCTAGCGGGGGGGCCACCTACAATGAGCAGTTCTTC. Translation gives CASSHAPSGGATYNEQFF.

The chain joins TRBV6-5 to TRBJ2-7; a possible D gene is TRBD1 (5 bases). CDR3 length: 13 residues. Trimming left V 6 bases short and J 2 bases short, with 11 bases between. Germline CDR1 reads MNHEY; CDR2 reads SVGAGI. The CDR3, as DNA: TGTGCCAGCAGACCAGACAGTACCTACGAGCAGTACTTC. Translation gives CASRPDSTYEQYF.

The V call is TRBV10-2, the J call TRBJ2-7; 10 nucleotides line up with TRBD1. This CDR3 comprises 15 residues. From germline, CDR1 is WSHSY and CDR2 SAAADI. The J segment lost 0 bases and the V segment lost 6 bases, leaving 5 bases of the junction unmatched. CDR3 region: CASRDRGKGSYEQYF. In nucleotides, the CDR3 is TGCGCCAGCAGGGACAGGGGGAAAGGCTCCTACGAGCAGTACTTC.

This chain connects TRBV27 to TRBJ1-2; 8 positions match TRBD1. In germline, CDR1 is MNHEY, CDR2 SMNVEV (reference sequence). The V segment lost 3 bases and the J segment 4 bases; nucleotides outside the gene matches: 10. The CDR3 covers 16 residues. The CDR3 region has the DNA TGTGCCAGCAGTTTGCGATGGTCCCAGGGGGCCTATGGCTACACCTTC. Its translation is CASSLRWSQGAYGYTF.

This clone was counted only a few times. The J gene is TRBJ2-7, the V gene TRBV28, with a tentative D call TRBD1 (7 bases). Germline V lookup: CDR1 MDHEN, CDR2 SYDVKM. The CDR3 is 15 residues long. V was pared by 10 bases and J by 9 bases, with 28 bases between. The CDR3 DNA follows: TGTGCCACCCGAGGAGGGACAGTACCGTCAGGAGTGCAGTACTTC. This gives the protein CATRGGTVPSGVQYF.

The chain has TRBV5-1 and TRBJ1-2; the D is unclear. Trimming removed 0 bases at V and 7 bases at J, with 10 bases between. Germline V gives CDR1 SGHRS, CDR2 YFSETQ. The CDR3 is 13 amino acids. The CDR3 DNA sequence: TGCGCCAGCAGCTTGGCGCAGGACTCTGGCTACACCTTC. It is translated as CASSLAQDSGYTF.

The rearrangement links TRBV6-1 to TRBJ2-5, with D possibly being TRBD1 (6 bases). Deletions cut 2 bases from V and 5 bases from J, with 15 bases between. This CDR3 is 15 amino acids long. The germline V gene encodes CDR1 MNHNS and CDR2 SASEGT. CDR3 in DNA: TGTGCCAGCAGTGAAATGGCCGTGAGGGGGGAGACCCAGTACTTC. Amino acids: CASSEMAVRGETQYF.

The chain couples TRBV7-6 to TRBJ2-7, with D perhaps matching TRBD1 (5 bases). The CDR3 is 16 residues long. Germline lookup yields CDR1 SGHVS and CDR2 FNYEAQ. Between the trimmed V and J ends, which lost 0 bases and 0 bases, there was a span of 12 bases. CDR3 nucleotide sequence: TGTGCCAGCAGCTTAGCTAGGACAACAAGCTCCTACGAGCAGTACTTC. Encoded protein: CASSLARTTSSYEQYF.

The rearrangement joins TRBV7-2 to TRBJ2-2; 10 nucleotides agree with TRBD2. Germline CDR1 and CDR2: SGHTA and FQGNSA. The CDR3 loop spans 15 amino acids. J was trimmed by 5 bases and V by 3 bases; bases with no gene match: 3. This chain's CDR3 is CASSFVAGGTGELFF. For the CDR3, the DNA is TGTGCCAGCAGCTTCGTAGCGGGGGGTACCGGGGAGCTGTTTTTT.

The J gene is TRBJ2-2, the V gene TRBV4-1, with D perhaps matching TRBD1 or TRBD2 (5 bases each). The CDR3 covers 14 residues. Trimming cost V 4 bases and J 2 bases, with 8 bases left between them. Germline V gene data show CDR1 as MGHRA and CDR2 as YSYEKL. This CDR3 is CASSRDGNTGELFF. The CDR3 DNA reads TGCGCCAGCAGCCGGGACGGAAACACCGGGGAGCTGTTTTTT.

V usage is TRBV2 and J usage is TRBJ2-7; 8 bases fit TRBD2. With 5 bases clipped from V and 1 base from J, the junction kept 7 bases outside the gene matches. This CDR3 has 15 amino acids. Germline V gene lookup returns CDR1 SNHLY and CDR2 FYNNEI. CDR3: CASSPREGKSYEQYF. The DNA for the CDR3 is TGTGCCAGCAGTCCTCGGGAGGGTAAATCCTACGAGCAGTACTTC. Together with reference TRBV2 and TRBJ2-7, the CDR3 gives the full variable domain: EPEVTQTPSHQVTQMGQEVILRCVPISNHLYFYWYRQILGQKVEFLVSFYNNEISEKSEIFDDQFSVERPDGSNFTLKIRSTKLEDSAMYFCASSPREGKSYEQYFGPGTRLTVT.

The chain joins TRBV7-9 to TRBJ1-2; D might be TRBD1 (5 bases). This CDR3 is 13 amino acids long. Germline-derived CDR1 and CDR2 are SEHNR and FQNEAQ (reference sequence). V shed 5 bases and J shed 6 bases, with 13 bases lying between them. The CDR3 loop reads CASSPGTRNGYTF. The CDR3 DNA follows: TGTGCCAGCAGCCCTGGGACTCGGAATGGCTACACCTTC.

The chain recombines TRBV7-8 with TRBJ2-7; D is possibly TRBD2 (5 bases). This CDR3 has 15 amino acids. Germline V gene sequence: CDR1 SGHVS, CDR2 FQNEAQ. Trimming pared 1 base from V and 1 base from J, leaving 11 bases between. The DNA for the CDR3 is TGTGCCAGCAGCTTAGGGGGAGTTCCGTCCTACGAGCAGTACTTC. This encodes CASSLGGVPSYEQYF.

V usage is TRBV28 and J usage is TRBJ1-1; no clear D. Between the trimmed V and J ends, which lost 3 bases and 0 bases, there was a span of 11 bases. CDR1 is MDHEN and CDR2 is SYDVKM in the germline V gene. There are 15 residues in the CDR3. The CDR3 region is CASSLRGVMNTEAFF. The CDR3 DNA reads TGTGCCAGCAGTTTGCGCGGGGTGATGAACACTGAAGCTTTCTTT.

This clone is termed medium-sized (0.01 to 0.1%). This sequence joins TRBV7-9 and TRBJ2-1; a weak D match, TRBD2 (5 bases). The CDR3 has 14 amino acids. Trimming cost V 5 bases and J 1 base, with 9 bases left between them. Germline CDR1 is SEHNR and CDR2 is FQNEAQ (reference sequence). In nucleotides, the CDR3 is TGTGCCAGCAGCCCGACTATATCCTACAATGAGCAGTTCTTC. It is translated as CASSPTISYNEQFF.

This clone appeared a single time. The gene calls are TRBV6-5 and TRBJ2-1; 15 positions match TRBD2. The germline CDR1 and CDR2 sequences are MNHEY and SVGAGI. The length of the CDR3 is 15 residues. V gave up 4 bases and J gave up 7 bases; unmatched junction bases: 2. CDR3 in DNA: TGTGCCAGCAGTTCAGGACTAGCGGGGGGGAATGAGCAGTTCTTC. Translated, it gives CASSSGLAGGNEQFF.

J is TRBJ2-7 and V is TRBV5-1; D is perhaps TRBD2 (6 bases). Germline V gene data show CDR1 as SGHRS and CDR2 as YFSETQ. Trimming removed 1 base from V and 7 bases from J, with 24 bases in between. This CDR3 region has 17 residues. The CDR3 sequence is CASSLFSFSTSAGEQYF. In DNA form, the CDR3 reads TGCGCCAGCAGCTTGTTTAGTTTTTCCACCTCGGCGGGGGAGCAGTACTTC. The variable domain in full, with the rest retrieved from reference TRBV5-1 and TRBJ2-7, is KAGVTQTPRYLIKTRGQQVTLSCSPISGHRSVSWYQQTPGQGLQFLFEYFSETQRNKGNFPGRFSGRQFSNSRSEMNVSTLELGDSALYLCASSLFSFSTSAGEQYFGPGTRLTVT.

The rearrangement links TRBV5-4 to TRBJ2-7; 9 bases align to TRBD2. This CDR3 is 18 amino acids long. V lost 2 bases and J lost 2; bases outside the gene matches: 14. CDR1 and CDR2 (germline): SGHNT, YYREEE (reference sequence). The CDR3 DNA sequence: TGTGCCAGCAGCTTCCGCACCATAGCGGGGGCCCCCACCTACGAGCAGTACTTC. This codes for CASSFRTIAGAPTYEQYF. Using reference TRBV5-4 and TRBJ2-7 for the parts outside the CDR3, the full variable domain is ETGVTQSPTHLIKTRGQQVTLRCSSQSGHNTVSWYQQALGQGPQFIFQYYREEENGRGNFPPRFSGLQFPNYSSELNVNALELDDSALYLCASSFRTIAGAPTYEQYFGPGTRLTVT.

The V gene is TRBV28, the J gene TRBJ2-5; D unclear. This CDR3 comprises 13 residues. Trimming took off 7 bases at V and 5 bases at J, with 14 bases between the two ends. The germline V gene has CDR1 MDHEN and CDR2 SYDVKM. CDR3 protein: CASTPPLGETQYF. The CDR3 DNA is TGTGCCAGCACCCCCCCACTCGGGGAGACCCAGTACTTC.

The gene calls are TRBV28 and TRBJ1-1; TRBD1 might be the D (5 bases). Germline V lookup: CDR1 MDHEN, CDR2 SYDVKM. This CDR3 has 13 residues. The V end lost 10 bases, the J end lost 0 bases, and 12 bases lay between the germline ends. For the CDR3, the DNA is TGTGCCACAACCGACAGCCTGAACACTGAAGCTTTCTTT. It specifies CATTDSLNTEAFF. Based on the CDR3 plus reference TRBV28 and TRBJ1-1, the full variable domain is DVKVTQSSRYLVKRTGEKVFLECVQDMDHENMFWYRQDPGLGLRLIYFSYDVKMKEKGDIPEGYSVSREKKERFSLILESASTNQTSMYLCATTDSLNTEAFFGQGTRLTVV.

The chain joins TRBV7-3 to TRBJ2-1, with D maybe TRBD1 (5 bases). V lost 4 bases and J 1 base, leaving 17 bases between the germline ends. From germline, CDR1 is SGHTA and CDR2 FQGTGA. The CDR3 covers 17 residues. CDR3 residues: CASSSPRASLSYNEQFF. For the CDR3, the DNA is TGTGCCAGCAGCTCCCCCAGGGCATCCCTTTCCTACAATGAGCAGTTCTTC.

V is TRBV27 and J is TRBJ2-2; D perhaps matches TRBD2 (7 bases). V lost 0 bases to trimming and J lost 3 bases, with 11 bases between them. CDR1 and CDR2 from the germline V gene are MNHEY and SMNVEV (reference sequence). CDR3 size: 16 residues. For the CDR3, the DNA is TGTGCCAGCAGTTTATCCGGGGGGCTCTACACCGGGGAGCTGTTTTTT. Residues: CASSLSGGLYTGELFF.

The V call is TRBV30, the J call TRBJ2-5; TRBD1 agrees at 7 bases. CDR1 and CDR2 (germline): GTSNPN, SVGIG (reference sequence). The V and J ends lost 4 bases and 5 bases, in that order; junction bases with no gene match: 7. There are 13 residues in the CDR3. In DNA form, the CDR3 reads TGTGCCTGGAACAGGGGTGTATTGGAGACCCAGTACTTC. Translating gives CAWNRGVLETQYF. Full variable domain (rest looked up from reference TRBV30 and TRBJ2-5): SQTIHQWPATLVQPVGSPLSLECTVEGTSNPNLYWYRQAAGRGLQLLFYSVGIGQISSEVPQNLSASRPQDRQFILSSKKLLLSDSGFYLCAWNRGVLETQYFGPGTRLLVL.